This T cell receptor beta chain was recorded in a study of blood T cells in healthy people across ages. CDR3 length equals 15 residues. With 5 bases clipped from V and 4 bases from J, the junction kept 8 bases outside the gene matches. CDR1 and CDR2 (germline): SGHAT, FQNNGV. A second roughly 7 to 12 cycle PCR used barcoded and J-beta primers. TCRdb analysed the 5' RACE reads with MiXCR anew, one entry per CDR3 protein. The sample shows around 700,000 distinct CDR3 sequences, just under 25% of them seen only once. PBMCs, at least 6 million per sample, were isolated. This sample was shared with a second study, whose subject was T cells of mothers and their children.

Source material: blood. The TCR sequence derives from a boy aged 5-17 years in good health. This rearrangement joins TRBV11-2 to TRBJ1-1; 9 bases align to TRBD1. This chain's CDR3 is CASSHRQGVITEAFF. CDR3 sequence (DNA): TGTGCCAGCAGCCATCGACAGGGGGTAATCACTGAAGCTTTCTTT.